The rows below give T cell receptor beta chains drawn from one sample of a study of T-cell memory formation after mild COVID-19. Each CDR3 protein is one row after TCRdb ran MiXCR on the 5' RACE reads. Of 550,000 to 600,000 distinct CDR3 sequences in the sample, approximately 15% are singletons; the top ten hold 8.1%. Sequencing was done on a sample of PBMCs or a T cell subset sorted from them (not recorded which). The origin of the receptors is an adult woman who had mild COVID-19 (a few samples of this study predate the infection). Cell type and time point are not known. The CDR3 runs from the conserved cysteine through the conserved F or W. Each record gives: V gene, clone size, D gene, J gene, CDR3 length, CDR3 protein, CDR3 DNA. The D gene is left open where the match is weak. Expanded clones get a size class; other rows say once, few or many, or leave the size out.

>TRBV21-1|.|.|TRBJ1-2|14
CASRKAGDSASSTF
TGTGCCAGCAGAAAAGCGGGGGACAGTGCGAGCAGCACCTTC
>TRBV11-2|.|.|TRBJ1-1|15
CGSSLVRGGSAEAFF
TGTGGCAGCAGCTTGGTTAGGGGTGGTAGCGCTGAAGCTTTCTTT
>TRBV7-9|.|TRBD2|TRBJ2-5|17
CASSSSWTSALKETQYF
TGTGCCAGCAGCTCTTCGTGGACTAGCGCGCTCAAAGAGACCCAGTACTTC
>TRBV7-9|many|.|TRBJ2-5|16
CASNPFLLAGRETQYF
TGTGCCAGCAACCCCTTCCTCCTAGCCGGTCGAGAGACCCAGTACTTC
>TRBV12-3/TRBV12-4|few|.|TRBJ1-2|14
CASSEFDTRGGYTF
TGTGCCAGCAGTGAATTCGACACCAGGGGTGGCTACACCTTC
>TRBV12-3/TRBV12-4|few|TRBD1|TRBJ1-2|15
CASSLTRTGSWGYTF
TGTGCCAGCAGTTTAACCCGGACAGGGAGTTGGGGCTACACCTTC
>TRBV15|.|.|TRBJ1-1|15
CATSPHLQGTTEDFF
TGTGCCACCAGCCCGCATTTACAGGGAACGACTGAAGATTTCTTT
>TRBV7-2|few|TRBD1|TRBJ1-5|15
CASSPDRGYNQPQHF
TGTGCCAGCAGCCCGGACAGGGGATACAATCAGCCCCAGCATTTT
>TRBV3-1|.|.|TRBJ2-1|16
CASSRKPLSSYNEQFF
TGTGCCAGCAGCCGAAAGCCCTTGAGCTCCTACAATGAGCAGTTCTTC
>TRBV10-3|few|TRBD1|TRBJ1-6|13
CATGQGVDSPLHF
TGTGCCACAGGACAGGGCGTGGATTCACCCCTCCACTTT
>TRBV14|few|TRBD2|TRBJ2-1|17
CASSPPVGSGSFYEQFF
TGTGCCAGCAGCCCTCCAGTTGGTAGCGGGAGTTTTTATGAGCAGTTCTTC
>TRBV3-1|few|TRBD2|TRBJ2-1|13
CASSVGLGNEQFF
TGTGCCAGCAGCGTGGGACTAGGAAATGAGCAGTTCTTC
>TRBV5-1|many|.|TRBJ2-7|15
CASSTSDRNRYEQYF
TGCGCCAGCAGCACCAGCGACAGAAACCGCTACGAGCAGTACTTC
>TRBV12-5|.|TRBD1|TRBJ2-1|15
CAIPLPGQGNNEQFF
TGTGCTATCCCGCTACCGGGACAGGGTAACAATGAGCAGTTCTTC
>TRBV30|.|.|TRBJ1-5|12
CAWSGRNQPQHF
TGTGCCTGGAGTGGCCGGAATCAGCCCCAGCATTTT
>TRBV20-1|few|TRBD2|TRBJ2-2|14
CSARAGGNTGELFF
TGCAGTGCTCGAGCGGGAGGGAACACCGGGGAGCTGTTTTTT
>TRBV2|.|.|TRBJ1-6|13
CASRTDDNSPLHF
TGTGCCAGCCGGACAGATGATAATTCACCCCTCCACTTT
>TRBV12-3/TRBV12-4|.|TRBD1|TRBJ1-4|15
CASSAGTATNEKLFF
TGTGCCAGCAGTGCCGGGACAGCAACTAATGAAAAACTGTTTTTT
>TRBV21-1|few|.|TRBJ2-2|18
CASSKGVCATNDTGELFF
TGTGCCAGCAGCAAAGGTGTTTGTGCGACTAACGACACCGGGGAGCTGTTTTTT
>TRBV12-3/TRBV12-4|few|.|TRBJ2-5|17
CASSPQNAGPTKGTQYF
TGTGCCAGCAGTCCCCAGAACGCCGGGCCGACGAAGGGGACCCAGTACTTC
>TRBV25-1|few|.|TRBJ1-5|19
CASSEEEGIQGRTNQPQHF
TGTGCCAGCAGTGAAGAGGAGGGTATACAGGGTAGGACCAATCAGCCCCAGCATTTT
>TRBV4-2|few|.|TRBJ2-7|17
CASSPSEWGEEFYEQYF
TGTGCCAGCAGCCCAAGCGAATGGGGGGAGGAATTTTACGAGCAGTACTTC
>TRBV7-3|few|.|TRBJ2-3|13
CASSDGASDTQYF
TGTGCCAGCAGCGACGGAGCGTCAGATACGCAGTATTTT
>TRBV10-3|.|.|TRBJ1-5|14
CAISESGRNQPQHF
TGTGCCATCAGTGAGTCCGGCCGGAATCAGCCCCAGCATTTT
>TRBV29-1|.|TRBD1|TRBJ1-4|14
CSVSRGREKEKLFF
TGCAGCGTTTCCAGGGGGCGCGAGAAGGAAAAACTGTTTTTT
>TRBV20-1|.|TRBD2|TRBJ2-5|20
CSARDDYGTSGGIPWETQYF
TGCAGTGCTAGAGATGATTACGGGACTAGCGGGGGCATCCCCTGGGAGACCCAGTACTTC
>TRBV18|few|TRBD1|TRBJ2-2|15
CASSPDRGSTGELFF
TGTGCCAGCTCACCAGACAGGGGGTCGACCGGGGAGCTGTTTTTT
>TRBV6-5|few|TRBD2|TRBJ2-3|19
CASSLGLSRGAVGEDTQYF
TGTGCCAGCAGCCTTGGACTTTCGCGGGGGGCCGTTGGGGAAGATACGCAGTATTTT
>TRBV7-2|.|TRBD1|TRBJ2-5|15
CASSWNGQGLETQYF
TGTGCCAGCAGCTGGAATGGACAGGGCTTAGAGACCCAGTACTTC
>TRBV12-3/TRBV12-4|.|TRBD2|TRBJ2-2|15
CASSLLAGGSGELFF
TGTGCCAGCAGTCTCTTGGCGGGAGGGTCCGGGGAGCTGTTTTTT
>TRBV7-6|.|TRBD2|TRBJ2-1|17
CASSRGLAGVRANEQFF
TGTGCCAGCAGCCGGGGACTAGCGGGAGTCAGGGCCAATGAGCAGTTCTTC
>TRBV12-3/TRBV12-4|.|TRBD2|TRBJ2-7|16
CASSFRTSGDSYEQYF
TGTGCCAGCAGTTTTAGGACTAGCGGGGACTCCTACGAGCAGTACTTC
>TRBV29-1|.|TRBD2|TRBJ2-5|14
CSVEEGLAGRAQYF
TGCAGCGTTGAAGAGGGACTAGCGGGAAGGGCCCAGTACTTC
>TRBV6-1|.|.|TRBJ1-2|14
CASAPSGVNYGYTF
TGTGCCAGCGCCCCGTCGGGCGTAAACTATGGCTACACCTTC
>TRBV12-5|few|.|TRBJ1-2|17
CASGLVTAGGFGYGYTF
TGTGCTAGTGGTTTGGTAACCGCCGGAGGGTTTGGCTATGGCTACACCTTC
>TRBV7-2|.|TRBD2|TRBJ2-1|19
CASSHRLAGGSQRSNEQFF
TGTGCCAGCAGCCATCGACTAGCGGGAGGCTCCCAACGGAGCAATGAGCAGTTCTTC
>TRBV18|few|.|TRBJ2-7|14
CASSPPSGANEQYF
TGTGCCAGCTCACCACCTTCAGGGGCCAACGAGCAGTACTTC
>TRBV6-6|.|TRBD1|TRBJ1-4|15
CASSYQTGGLGKLFF
TGTGCCAGCAGTTATCAGACAGGGGGCCTTGGAAAACTGTTTTTT
>TRBV5-1|.|.|TRBJ2-1|13
CASSRVGYNEQFF
TGCGCCAGCAGCAGAGTAGGGTACAATGAGCAGTTCTTC
>TRBV7-2|.|TRBD1|TRBJ2-1|15
CASSSGQGRENEQFF
TGTGCCAGCAGCTCCGGACAGGGAAGAGAGAATGAGCAGTTCTTC